This T cell receptor beta chain stems from a study of T cell responses to AZD1222 COVID-19 vaccine. Study as a whole: Doses given second, at about 4 or about 12 weeks, were pooled. Overall study findings and caveats: CD4 TCRs associated with vaccination spanned spike, dominating at 160-218 and 743-854.

About this clone: What it recognizes is unknown.

Produced via immunoSEQ multiplex PCR; TCRdb's table is partial and in-frame only. The sample lists roughly 100,000 clones, 89% occurring once. The clonotype was recovered from an adult in good health. Sample: peripheral blood, taken on day 0 of AZD1222 vaccination.

This chain's CDR3 is CASSSGRSTEAFF. CDR3 bases: TGTGCCAGCAGCTCCGGACGGAGCACTGAAGCTTTCTTT. The J gene is TRBJ1-1, the V gene TRBV5-8; D unresolved. In germline, CDR1 is SGHTS, CDR2 YDEGEE. Between the trimmed V and J ends, which lost 3 bases and 4 bases, there was a span of 10 bases. The CDR3 sequence is 13 residues long.